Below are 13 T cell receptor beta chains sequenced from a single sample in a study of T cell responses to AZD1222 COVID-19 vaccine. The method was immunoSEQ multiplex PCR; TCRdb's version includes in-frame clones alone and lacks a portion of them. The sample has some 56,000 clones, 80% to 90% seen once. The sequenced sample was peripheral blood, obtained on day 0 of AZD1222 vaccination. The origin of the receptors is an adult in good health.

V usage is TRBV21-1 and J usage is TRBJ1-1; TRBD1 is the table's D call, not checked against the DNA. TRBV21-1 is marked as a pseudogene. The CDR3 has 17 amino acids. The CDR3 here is CASSKLAKGTGDPEAFF. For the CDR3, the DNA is TGTGCCAGCAGCAAATTAGCCAAGGGGACAGGGGATCCTGAAGCTTTCTTT.

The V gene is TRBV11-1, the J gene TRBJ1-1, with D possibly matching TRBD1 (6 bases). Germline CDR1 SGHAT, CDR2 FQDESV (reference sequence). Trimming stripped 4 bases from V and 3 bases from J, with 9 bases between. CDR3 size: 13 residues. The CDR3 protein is CASSSGQDTEAFF. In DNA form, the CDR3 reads TGTGCCAGCAGCTCGGGACAAGACACTGAAGCTTTCTTT. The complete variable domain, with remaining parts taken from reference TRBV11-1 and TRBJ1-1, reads EAEVAQSPRYKITEKSQAVAFWCDPISGHATLYWYRQILGQGPELLVQFQDESVVDDSQLPKDRFSAERLKGVDSTLKIQPAELGDSAMYLCASSSGQDTEAFFGQGTRLTVV.

CDR3 DNA sequence: TGTGCCAGCAGTCTCCGGGACGCTTCCACAGATACGCAGTATTTT. Translated, it gives CASSLRDASTDTQYF. This chain uses TRBV2 with TRBJ2-3; either TRBD1 or TRBD2 may supply D (5 bases each). Germline values: CDR1 SNHLY, CDR2 FYNNEI. V lost 5 bases to trimming and J lost 2 bases, with 14 bases between them. The length of the CDR3 is 15 residues.

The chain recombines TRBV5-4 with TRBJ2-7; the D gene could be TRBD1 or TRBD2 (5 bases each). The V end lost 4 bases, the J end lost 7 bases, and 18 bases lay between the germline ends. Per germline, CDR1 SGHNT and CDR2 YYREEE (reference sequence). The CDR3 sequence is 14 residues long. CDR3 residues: CASSKGAGRLEQYF. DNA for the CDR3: TGTGCCAGCAGCAAAGGGGCAGGAAGACTAGAGCAGTACTTC.

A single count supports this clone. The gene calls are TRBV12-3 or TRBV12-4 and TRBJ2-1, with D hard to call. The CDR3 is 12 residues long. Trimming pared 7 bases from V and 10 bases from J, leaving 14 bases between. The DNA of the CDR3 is TGTGCCAGCACCACTTTAGGTCCCGAGCAGTTCTTC. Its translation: CASTTLGPEQFF.

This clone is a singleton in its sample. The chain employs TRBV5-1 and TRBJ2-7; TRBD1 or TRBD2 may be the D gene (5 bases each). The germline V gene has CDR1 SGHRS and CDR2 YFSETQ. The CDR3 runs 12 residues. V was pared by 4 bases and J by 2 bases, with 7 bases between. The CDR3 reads CASSLGAYEQYF. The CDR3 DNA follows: TGCGCCAGCAGCCTGGGGGCCTACGAGCAGTACTTC.

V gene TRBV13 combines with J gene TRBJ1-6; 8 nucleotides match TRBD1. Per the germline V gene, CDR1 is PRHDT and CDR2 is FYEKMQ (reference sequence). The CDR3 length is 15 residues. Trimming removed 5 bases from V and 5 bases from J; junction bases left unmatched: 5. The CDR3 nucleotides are TGTGCCAGCAGCCCCTGGGGACAGGATAATTCACCCCTCCACTTT. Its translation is CASSPWGQDNSPLHF.

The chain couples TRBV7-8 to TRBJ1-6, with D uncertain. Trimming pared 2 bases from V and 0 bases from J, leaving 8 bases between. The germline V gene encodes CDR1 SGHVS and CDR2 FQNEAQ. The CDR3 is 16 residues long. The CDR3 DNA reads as TGTGCCAGCAGCTTATCCAGGAGCTCCTATAATTCACCCCTCCACTTT. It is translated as CASSLSRSSYNSPLHF.

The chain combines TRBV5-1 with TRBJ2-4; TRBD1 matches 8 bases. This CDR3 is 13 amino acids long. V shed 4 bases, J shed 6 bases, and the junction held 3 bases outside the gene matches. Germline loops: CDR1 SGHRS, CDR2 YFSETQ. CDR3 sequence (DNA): TGCGCCAGCAGCAGTGGGACAGGAAACATTCAGTACTTC. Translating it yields CASSSGTGNIQYF.

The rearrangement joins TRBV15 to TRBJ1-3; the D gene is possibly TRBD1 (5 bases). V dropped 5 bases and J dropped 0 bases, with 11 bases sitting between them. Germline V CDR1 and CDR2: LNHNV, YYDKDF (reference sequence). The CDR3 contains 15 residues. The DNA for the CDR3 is TGTGCCACCAGCGGCAGGGTGGACTCTGGAAACACCATATATTTT. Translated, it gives CATSGRVDSGNTIYF.

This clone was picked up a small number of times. For the CDR3, the DNA is TGTGCCAGCAGTAACCGGGTCAACTATGGCTACACCTTC. Its translation is CASSNRVNYGYTF. This sequence joins TRBV6-5 and TRBJ1-2; D gene unclear. The CDR3 has 13 amino acids. V lost 5 bases to trimming and J lost 2 bases, with 9 bases between them. In germline, CDR1 is MNHEY, CDR2 SVGAGI.

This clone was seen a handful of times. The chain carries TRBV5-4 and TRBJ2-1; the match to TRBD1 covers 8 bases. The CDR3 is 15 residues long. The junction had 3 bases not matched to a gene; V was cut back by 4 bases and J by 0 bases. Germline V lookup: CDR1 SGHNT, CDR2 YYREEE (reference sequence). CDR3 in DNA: TGTGCCAGCAGCCGGGACAGGAGCTCCTACAATGAGCAGTTCTTC. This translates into CASSRDRSSYNEQFF.

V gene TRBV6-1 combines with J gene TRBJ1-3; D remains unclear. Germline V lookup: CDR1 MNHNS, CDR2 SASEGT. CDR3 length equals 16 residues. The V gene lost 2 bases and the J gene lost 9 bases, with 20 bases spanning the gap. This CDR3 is CASSEFGRAPGGTIYF. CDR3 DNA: TGTGCCAGCAGTGAATTCGGGAGGGCCCCCGGCGGCACCATATATTTT.